This T cell receptor (beta chain) was obtained from a study of shared clonotypes between healthy human individuals (dated by TCRdb to 2020 to 2022). Turning to the overall study: Three men and a couple of women, aged 18 to 49 years, made up the cohort. Per donor, three plates each were used for CD4 naive and CD4 memory, two for CD8 naive, and one for CD8 memory. The study deeply sequenced blood TCR repertoires of five healthy adults to estimate repertoire size and the extent of clonotype sharing between individuals. To increase sequencing depth and limit assay-specific biases, different laboratories used diverse techniques to prepare libraries and sequence TCR repertoires. Between about 0.8 and 9.5 billion PBMCs per donor were obtained by leukapheresis.

Of note for this clone: The clone's antigen remains unknown. The input lacks base qualities; no much larger clone sits a single base away.

TCR CDR3 regions were amplified from genomic DNA by multiplex PCR using the deep immunoSEQ assay. Genomic DNA extracted from each cell subset was distributed evenly over all wells of several immunoSEQ 96-well plates, and each plate served as one replicate. Each replicate PCR for sorted subsets received about 210 ng genomic DNA, equal to 28,000 or so T cell genomes. Purified libraries were quantified with a Qubit 3.0 fluorometer, sized on a Bioanalyzer 2100, and re-quantified with the KAPA Library Quantification kit. Every immunoSEQ 96-well plate was sequenced on a dedicated single-read 150-cycle Illumina NextSeq 550 flow cell. Per the authors' processing: Because the immunoSEQ output included only junctional sequences and no quality scores, the filtering could not be the same as the filtering used for full-length reads. To assign V/J genes and CDR3, sequences were annotated using PyIR, a Python wrapper for IgBLAST v1.9, with IMGT germline references. Reads with weak V/J assignments (E-value above 1e-6), missing CDR3, stop codons, out-of-frame junctions, or ambiguous translated residues were removed. V3J clonotypes were defined by identical inferred V gene, J gene, and CDR3 amino acid sequence. The percentage overlap between two repertoires was calculated by dividing the number of shared unique clonotypes by the size of the smaller repertoire. Three approaches were used to assess repertoire richness: RTK rarefaction, the Chao1 estimator, and Recon v2.1 estimates of unobserved clonotypes. For all TCRbeta clonotypes obtained by the gDNA method from a few donors, generation probabilities were computed with OLGA. TCRdb limited this immuneACCESS table to in-frame rearrangements with V and J called. A share of clones is missing; checked studies link under half to unresolved V genes, and the rest is unexplained. That table supplies the V and J calls and clone size; D and trimming were determined from the DNA. The sample data list roughly 650,000 clones, and about 97% of these were observed just once. The ten most abundant clones make up about 0.06% of the sample.

The CDR3 measures 15 amino acids from cysteine to phenylalanine. This entry keeps only the CDR3 DNA: 45 bases, framed from base 1. V and J are truncated by 2 bases and 0 bases respectively, leaving an intervening sequence of 11 bases. CDR1 and CDR2 (MNHEY, SVGAGI) derive from the germline V gene. What the study reported, not specific to this receptor: Pairwise subsampling indicated that sequencing depth was expected to affect the degree of clonotype sharing among donors. Naive subsets generally had larger estimated clonotype richness than memory subsets. Sampling was limited to blood, and TCR repertoires in tissue likely differ from TCR repertoires in blood. The genetic and exposure-history diversity represented was limited by the small number of donors. When four donors were compared, the shared fraction of clonotypes was about 5.5% for naive CD4, about 4% for naive CD8, 2% to 2.5% for memory CD4, and 0.4% for memory CD8. Compared with non-shared clonotypes, the clonotypes found in all four sorted-subset donors had higher generation probabilities. Incomplete sequencing was indicated by rarefaction of sorted-subset datasets, despite the large sequencing depth.

Healthy HIV-negative adults with no recently reported acute infections or vaccinations were included as donors. Every donor was a Caucasian adult living in Nashville, Tennessee, USA. CD4+ T cells were enriched through magnetic negative selection, after which naive cells were positively selected on CD45RA and the remaining negative fraction served as the memory subset. Blood was obtained by leukapheresis, after which PBMCs were separated by Ficoll-Histopaque density gradient centrifugation and cryopreserved in liquid nitrogen vapor phase. Analytical flow cytometry was used to check the purity and quantity of every magnetically sorted T cell population. Genomic DNA was isolated from each sorted fraction and quantified by UV absorbance on a Nanodrop 2000c.

The sequence came from a young woman in good health. This sequence uses TRBV6-5 and TRBJ2-7; the D segment may tentatively be TRBD1 or TRBD2, each giving 5 matched bases. Input material: naive CD4+ T cells sorted from blood. Read against the paper, the sample's cell subset or site label means: CD45RA+ positively selected. Here is the DNA: TGTGCCAGCAGTTACGGGGGTGGCGGCTCCTACGAGCAGTACTTC. This codes for CASSYGGGGSYEQYF.